This TCR beta chain was obtained from a study of PD-1 and CTLA-4 blockade in melanoma. V shed 6 bases, J shed 5 bases, and the junction held 4 bases outside the gene matches. CDR3 length: 12 amino acids. Libraries were prepared by immunoSEQ multiplex PCR; TCRdb keeps only in-frame clonotypes and omits some of them. The table lists 15,000 to 20,000 clones, roughly two thirds of them singletons. The chain has TRBV12-3 or TRBV12-4 and TRBJ2-7, with 7 bases fitting TRBD1. The origin of this receptor is a human donor with melanoma. The sample in question was CD8+ T cells from peripheral blood, obtained before anti-PD-1 treatment. The CDR3: CASRGDRDEQYF. The CDR3 coding sequence is TGTGCCAGCAGGGGCGACAGGGACGAGCAGTACTTC.